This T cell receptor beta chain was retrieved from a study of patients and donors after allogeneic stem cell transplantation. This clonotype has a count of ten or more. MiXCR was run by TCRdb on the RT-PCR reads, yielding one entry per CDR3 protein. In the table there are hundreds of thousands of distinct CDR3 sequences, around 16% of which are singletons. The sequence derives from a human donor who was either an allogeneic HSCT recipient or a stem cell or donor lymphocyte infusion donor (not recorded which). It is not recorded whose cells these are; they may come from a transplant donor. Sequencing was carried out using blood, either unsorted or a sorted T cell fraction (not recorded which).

The CDR3 sequence is CAISERAPSYNEQFF. CDR3 coding DNA: TGTGCCATCAGTGAGCGGGCCCCCTCCTACAATGAGCAGTTCTTC. J is TRBJ2-1 and V is TRBV10-3; no clear D gene. Trimming pared 2 bases from V and 0 bases from J, leaving 8 bases between. Germline assignment: CDR1 ENHRY and CDR2 SYGVKD. There are 15 residues in the CDR3.